This T cell receptor (beta chain) was retrieved from a study of CD8 T cells in Susac syndrome. Random hexamers primed reverse transcription of about 0.45 to 1 ug RNA. In TCRdb, the immunoSEQ multiplex PCR reads were re-called with MiXCR into one record per CDR3 protein. The sample has about 290,000 distinct CDR3 sequences, 75% to 85% seen once. CDR1 and CDR2 (germline): GTSNPN, SVGIG (reference sequence). This CDR3 is built from 14 residues. Trimming left V 3 bases short and J 0 bases short, with 12 bases between. Sequencing of TCR beta was carried out in blood CD8+ and CD4+ T cells. The multiple sclerosis control group comprised treatment-naive patients with stable or active relapsing-remitting disease. This clonotype was seen only a few times.

The chain couples TRBV30 to TRBJ2-7, with a tentative D call TRBD1 (6 bases). The sequencing input was CD8+ T cells from PBMCs. This receptor was taken from a human donor with multiple sclerosis. CDR3 protein: CAWRNRESSYEQYF. The CDR3 DNA reads TGTGCCTGGAGGAACAGGGAAAGCTCCTACGAGCAGTACTTC.